One and the same sample provided the 21 T cell receptor beta chains below, sequenced in a study of beta chain features in type 1 diabetes. Whole-study results and caveats: Researchers report that Type 1 diabetes patients had moderately but significantly shorter TCRB CDR3s across all four CD4+ subsets.

The antigens for these receptors are not known. Every bit of the isolated RNA underwent reverse transcription, so sequencing read expressed TCRB transcripts. The method was immunoSEQ multiplex PCR; TCRdb's version includes in-frame clones alone and lacks a portion of them. There are 250,000 to 300,000 clones in the sample; roughly 13% occur only once, and 0.017% lies in the top ten. The material sequenced was naive CD4+ T cells from blood. Receptors originate from a man aged 25-45 years with type 1 diabetes.

The sample holds a few counts of this clone. The chain couples TRBV4-1 to TRBJ1-4, with 7 nucleotides matching TRBD1. The CDR3 has 16 amino acids. With 5 bases clipped from V and 0 bases from J, the junction kept 6 bases outside the gene matches. Germline values: CDR1 MGHRA, CDR2 YSYEKL. The DNA of the CDR3 is TGCGCCAGCAGCAGCCGACAGGGAGCAACTAATGAAAAACTGTTTTTT. It codes for CASSSRQGATNEKLFF.

The chain joins TRBV7-9 to TRBJ2-6; D perhaps matches TRBD2 (5 bases). Germline lookup yields CDR1 SEHNR and CDR2 FQNEAQ (reference sequence). The CDR3 extends over 17 amino acids. Trimming took 5 bases from V and 0 from J, leaving 14 bases between them. The CDR3 DNA is TGTGCCAGCAGCGATGACCTAGCCTACTCTGGGGCCAACGTCCTGACTTTC. Translation gives CASSDDLAYSGANVLTF.

This clone was seen a handful of times. This chain uses TRBV28 with TRBJ2-3; D gene ambiguous. This CDR3 has 12 residues. V was trimmed by 5 bases and J by 7 bases, leaving 10 bases between them. Germline V gene sequence: CDR1 MDHEN, CDR2 SYDVKM. CDR3 in DNA: TGTGCCAGCAGTCTGAGGTTTAATACGCAGTATTTT. Translation gives CASSLRFNTQYF.

This clone has only a few counts. The V and J genes are TRBV7-9 and TRBJ2-7; TRBD1 matches 8 bases. Germline assignment: CDR1 SEHNR and CDR2 FQNEAQ (reference sequence). This CDR3 has 16 amino acids. Unmatched junction bases numbered 11, after V lost 2 bases and J lost 5 bases. The CDR3 DNA reads as TGTGCCAGCAGCTTACGCTCCCGGACAGGGAGAGACGAGCAGTACTTC. This translates into CASSLRSRTGRDEQYF.

The chain recombines TRBV27 with TRBJ2-3, with TRBD1 as a possible D gene (7 bases). V shed 3 bases and J shed 5 bases, with 27 bases lying between them. CDR1 MNHEY and CDR2 SMNVEV come from the germline V gene (reference sequence). CDR3 length: 19 amino acids. The CDR3: CASSFDQGQATRKGDTQYF. The CDR3 DNA is TGTGCCAGCAGTTTCGATCAAGGACAGGCGACTAGAAAGGGAGATACGCAGTATTTT.

This clone was detected a few times. The chain links TRBV30 to TRBJ1-1, with 7 bases matching TRBD1. CDR1 and CDR2 (germline): GTSNPN, SVGIG (reference sequence). Trimming took 3 bases from V and 6 from J; bases not matched to a gene: 4. This CDR3 has 12 amino acids. The CDR3 region has the DNA TGTGCCTGGAGGTCACAGGGGCCTGAAGCTTTCTTT. It translates to CAWRSQGPEAFF.

The CDR3 DNA reads TGCAGTGCTTTAGGGGAGGTGGAGCAGTACTTC. Amino acids: CSALGEVEQYF. The rearrangement joins TRBV20-1 to TRBJ2-7; tentative D call: TRBD2 (6 bases). The CDR3 has 11 residues. Trimming took 5 bases from V and 7 from J, leaving 12 bases between them. Germline V gene sequence: CDR1 DFQATT, CDR2 SNEGSKA (reference sequence).

The chain links TRBV30 to TRBJ2-7, with D tentatively TRBD1 (6 bases). From germline, CDR1 is GTSNPN and CDR2 SVGIG (reference sequence). This CDR3 is built from 16 residues. V was trimmed by 3 bases and J by 5 bases, leaving 23 bases between them. The CDR3: CAWRSPKQGARNEQYF. The CDR3 DNA reads TGTGCCTGGAGAAGCCCAAAACAGGGAGCAAGGAACGAGCAGTACTTC.

V is TRBV30 and J is TRBJ1-5, with 7 bases identical to TRBD1. This CDR3 has 14 residues. With 0 bases clipped from V and 5 bases from J, the junction kept 4 bases outside the gene matches. The germline gives CDR1 GTSNPN, CDR2 SVGIG (reference sequence). This CDR3 is CAWSVKQGHQPQHF. In DNA form, the CDR3 reads TGTGCCTGGAGTGTAAAACAGGGGCATCAGCCCCAGCATTTT.

The chain carries TRBV2 and TRBJ2-1, with 8 bases lining up with TRBD2. With 6 bases clipped from V and 8 bases from J, the junction kept 3 bases outside the gene matches. This CDR3 region has 12 residues. CDR1 is SNHLY, CDR2 FYNNEI, per germline. The CDR3 nucleotides read TGTGCCAGCAGCAGACTAGCGTATGAGCAGTTCTTC. It specifies CASSRLAYEQFF.

The rearrangement links TRBV7-2 to TRBJ2-1; the D is unclear. Germline V gene data show CDR1 as SGHTA and CDR2 as FQGNSA. The CDR3 totals 13 residues. The V and J ends lost 5 bases and 6 bases respectively, with 11 bases between them. CDR3 DNA sequence: TGTGCCAGCAGCCGAGAAGCCATCAATGAGCAGTTCTTC. Translating it yields CASSREAINEQFF.

This clone was observed a few times. The rearrangement uses TRBV7-2 and TRBJ2-7; D call uncertain. This CDR3 has 14 residues. Germline V gives CDR1 SGHTA, CDR2 FQGNSA. Trimming cost V 2 bases and J 4 bases, with 12 bases left between them. CDR3 sequence (DNA): TGTGCCAGCAGCTTAAGTTTTCCAGATTACGAGCAGTACTTC. Translating it yields CASSLSFPDYEQYF.

V and J are TRBV2 and TRBJ1-4; TRBD1 matches 7 bases. The CDR3 is 14 amino acids. Trimming removed 7 bases from V and 5 bases from J; junction bases left unmatched: 7. CDR1 is SNHLY, CDR2 FYNNEI, per germline. This chain's CDR3 is CASNMVQGNEKLFF. The DNA of the CDR3 is TGTGCCAGCAACATGGTACAGGGGAATGAAAAACTGTTTTTT.

This clone was picked up a small number of times. The J gene is TRBJ2-3, the V gene TRBV29-1; TRBD2 matches 10 bases. The germline gives CDR1 SQVTM, CDR2 ANQGSEA. The V and J ends lost 5 bases and 3 bases, in that order; junction bases with no gene match: 5. This CDR3 contains 14 residues. The CDR3 bases are TGCAGCGTTCTTCGACTAGCGGGTACAGATACGCAGTATTTT. As protein: CSVLRLAGTDTQYF.

The V and J genes are TRBV10-3 and TRBJ2-1, with 8 nucleotides matching TRBD1. The CDR3 extends over 15 amino acids. CDR1 and CDR2 (germline): ENHRY, SYGVKD. J lost 7 bases, V lost 3 bases, and 8 bases had no gene match. CDR3 in amino acids: CAISERNRGENEQFF. In DNA form, the CDR3 reads TGTGCCATCAGTGAAAGGAACAGGGGGGAGAATGAGCAGTTCTTC.

This clone was counted between two and nine times. The chain is built from TRBV18 and TRBJ2-1, with 7 bases lining up with TRBD2. The V segment lost 3 bases and the J segment 10 bases; nucleotides outside the gene matches: 6. The germline V gene encodes CDR1 KGHSH and CDR2 LQKENI. The CDR3 has 13 amino acids. The chain's CDR3 is CASSPGRANEQFF. DNA for the CDR3: TGTGCCAGCTCACCGGGGAGGGCTAACGAGCAGTTCTTC.

The chain recombines TRBV27 with TRBJ1-5, with 7 bases identical to TRBD1. CDR1 and CDR2 (germline): MNHEY, SMNVEV (reference sequence). CDR3 length: 14 residues. V lost 5 bases, J lost 7 bases, and 8 bases stayed unmatched. DNA for the CDR3: TGTGCCAGCAGTCCGCGACAGGGACGGCAGCCCCAGCATTTT. It yields the protein CASSPRQGRQPQHF.

This clone showed up just a few times. The CDR3 region has the DNA TGTGCCAGCAGCTTAGGAGGGGTGGAAGAGACCCAGTACTTC. Amino acid sequence: CASSLGGVEETQYF. The V and J genes are TRBV13 and TRBJ2-5; D is perhaps TRBD1 (5 bases). V was pared by 0 bases and J by 3 bases, with 8 bases between. Per the germline V gene, CDR1 is PRHDT and CDR2 is FYEKMQ (reference sequence). This CDR3 contains 14 residues.

This clone was picked up a small number of times. V usage is TRBV19 and J usage is TRBJ1-5; TRBD1 might be the D (5 bases). The CDR3 has 15 residues. The germline gives CDR1 LNHDA, CDR2 SQIVND (reference sequence). V was clipped by 6 bases and J by 4 bases, with 16 bases between them. In DNA form, the CDR3 reads TGTGCCAGTAGACCTTGGACGGGGGAAAATCAGCCCCAGCATTTT. Protein product: CASRPWTGENQPQHF.

CDR3 loop: CASSDSPQGTQFF. The CDR3 DNA is TGTGCCAGCAGTGATTCCCCACAGGGAACCCAGTTCTTC. The chain carries TRBV2 and TRBJ2-1; D may be TRBD1 (6 bases). Deletions cut 3 bases from V and 13 bases from J, with 16 bases between. There are 13 residues in the CDR3. Germline V lookup: CDR1 SNHLY, CDR2 FYNNEI.

This clone showed up just a few times. The chain carries TRBV5-1 and TRBJ2-7, with 9 positions matching TRBD1. The CDR3 is 17 residues long. From germline, CDR1 is SGHRS and CDR2 YFSETQ. V dropped 0 bases and J dropped 0; count of bases not matched to a gene: 7. DNA of the CDR3: TGCGCCAGCAGCTTGGCCCGGACAGGGGAGGCCTCCTACGAGCAGTACTTC. It translates to CASSLARTGEASYEQYF. Combining the CDR3 with reference TRBV5-1 and TRBJ2-7 gives the whole variable domain KAGVTQTPRYLIKTRGQQVTLSCSPISGHRSVSWYQQTPGQGLQFLFEYFSETQRNKGNFPGRFSGRQFSNSRSEMNVSTLELGDSALYLCASSLARTGEASYEQYFGPGTRLTVT.